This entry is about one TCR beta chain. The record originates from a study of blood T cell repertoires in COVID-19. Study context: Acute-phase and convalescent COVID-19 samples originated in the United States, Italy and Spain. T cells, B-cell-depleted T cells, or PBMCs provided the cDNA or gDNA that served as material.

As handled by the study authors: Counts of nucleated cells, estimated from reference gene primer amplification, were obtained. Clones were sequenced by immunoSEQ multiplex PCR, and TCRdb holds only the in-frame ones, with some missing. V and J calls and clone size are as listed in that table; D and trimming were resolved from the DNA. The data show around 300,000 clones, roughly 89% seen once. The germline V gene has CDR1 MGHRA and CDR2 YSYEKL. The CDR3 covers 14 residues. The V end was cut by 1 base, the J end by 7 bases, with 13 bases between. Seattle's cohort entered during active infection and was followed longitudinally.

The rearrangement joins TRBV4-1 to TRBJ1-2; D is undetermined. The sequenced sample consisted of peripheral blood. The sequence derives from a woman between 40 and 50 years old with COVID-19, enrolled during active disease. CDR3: CASSQVSSLIGYTF. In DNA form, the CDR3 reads TGCGCCAGCAGCCAAGTTTCGTCCCTAATTGGCTACACCTTC.